The clone carrying this T cell receptor (beta chain) has more than one count but fewer than ten. Its cognate antigen is unknown. This CDR3 spans 14 amino acids. The germline gives CDR1 LNHDA, CDR2 SQIVND (reference sequence). V was clipped by 3 bases and J by 1 base, with 9 bases between them. It was with 60 Vbeta and 13 Jbeta primers that the PCR ran. Generated by immunoSEQ multiplex PCR, the TCRdb table keeps only in-frame clones and is missing some. Of about 68,000 clones in the sample, approximately 80% are singletons; the top ten hold about 7%. The data were obtained in a study of cytomegalovirus exposure and HLA in healthy donors. Study observations and caveats: In an earlier analysis, productive rearrangement rates for most beta V segments clustered near 87% or 30%.

The receptor comes from a human donor in good health. The sample comprised PBMCs. The chain employs TRBV19 and TRBJ2-5; TRBD1 might be the D (5 bases). CDR3 DNA: TGTGCCAGTAGTATCGGGCAGGGCCAAGAGACCCAGTACTTC. Its translation: CASSIGQGQETQYF.